Each of the 21 T cell receptor beta chains below was sequenced from the same sample in a study of blood T cell repertoires in COVID-19. Method: immunoSEQ multiplex PCR; TCRdb's copy keeps in-frame clones and lacks some. The sample has some 48,000 clones; 84% are singletons. What was sequenced was peripheral blood. These receptors originate from a human donor in a cohort sampled during active COVID-19.

CDR3 coding DNA: TGCGCCAGCAGCCAAGGGGTAGCGGGAGGTTCCTACGAGCAGTACTTC. Its translation is CASSQGVAGGSYEQYF. The chain recombines TRBV4-3 with TRBJ2-7, with 10 bases fitting TRBD2. Losses at the gene ends were 1 base for V and 1 base for J; bases not matched to a gene: 4. This CDR3 is 16 amino acids long. CDR1 and CDR2 (germline): LGHNA, YSLEER.

This chain uses TRBV25-1 with TRBJ2-3; D perhaps matches TRBD1 (6 bases). V was cut by 2 bases and J by 2 bases, with 11 bases left in between. Per the germline V gene, CDR1 is MGHDK and CDR2 is SYGVNS. The CDR3 runs to 15 residues. The CDR3 spells CASSERGTLTDTQYF. The DNA of the CDR3 is TGTGCCAGCAGTGAAAGGGGGACACTCACAGATACGCAGTATTTT.

The V call is TRBV7-8, the J call TRBJ2-7; TRBD1 aligns across 8 bases. This CDR3 is built from 16 residues. Per the germline V gene, CDR1 is SGHVS and CDR2 is FQNEAQ. The ends lost 1 base at V and 0 bases at J; junction bases unmatched: 5. The CDR3: CASSLDRDRNSYEQYF. In nucleotides, the CDR3 is TGTGCCAGCAGCTTAGATCGGGACAGGAACTCCTACGAGCAGTACTTC. Together with reference TRBV7-8 and TRBJ2-7, the CDR3 gives the full variable domain: GAGVSQSPRYKVAKRGQDVALRCDPISGHVSLFWYQQALGQGPEFLTYFQNEAQLDKSGLPSDRFFAERPEGSVSTLKIQRTQQEDSAVYLCASSLDRDRNSYEQYFGPGTRLTVT.

This chain uses TRBV18 with TRBJ2-3; 7 nucleotides line up with TRBD1. From germline, CDR1 is KGHSH and CDR2 LQKENI. CDR3 length: 16 residues. V dropped 3 bases and J dropped 1; count of bases not matched to a gene: 7. The CDR3 nucleotides are TGTGCCAGCTCACCCCGACAGGGTAGGGGCACAGATACGCAGTATTTT. Translating gives CASSPRQGRGTDTQYF.

This chain links TRBV18 with TRBJ2-7; 15 bases are shared with TRBD2. V shed 2 bases, J shed 7 bases, and the junction held 3 bases outside the gene matches. CDR1 and CDR2 (germline): KGHSH, LQKENI. The CDR3 runs to 15 residues. This chain's CDR3 is CASSPGLAGGEEQYF. DNA of the CDR3: TGTGCCAGCTCACCAGGACTAGCGGGAGGGGAGGAGCAGTACTTC.

This sequence joins TRBV27 and TRBJ1-6; TRBD1 aligns across 9 bases. V was clipped by 4 bases and J by 6 bases; unmatched bases: 4. Germline CDR1 and CDR2: MNHEY and SMNVEV (reference sequence). This CDR3 comprises 15 residues. The DNA of the CDR3 is TGTGCCAGCAGTTCCACAGGGGGCAGTAATTCACCCCTCCACTTT. It yields the protein CASSSTGGSNSPLHF.

This clone was seen more than once but under ten times. The chain couples TRBV24-1 to TRBJ2-7; 9 bases are a match to TRBD1. The germline gives CDR1 KGHDR, CDR2 SFDVKD. Trimming removed 3 bases from V and 3 bases from J; junction bases left unmatched: 5. The CDR3 loop spans 15 amino acids. CDR3 sequence: CATSDQTGGSYEQYF. For the CDR3, the DNA is TGTGCCACCAGTGATCAAACAGGGGGCAGCTACGAGCAGTACTTC.

The chain joins TRBV2 to TRBJ2-1; a possible D gene is TRBD1 (6 bases). The CDR3 extends over 15 amino acids. The germline V gene has CDR1 SNHLY and CDR2 FYNNEI. V was cut by 2 bases and J by 0 bases, with 8 bases left in between. CDR3 DNA: TGTGCCAGCAGTGAACTAGGGGGCTCCTACAATGAGCAGTTCTTC. Translated, it gives CASSELGGSYNEQFF.

V and J are TRBV7-8 and TRBJ2-2, with 7 bases fitting TRBD2. The CDR3 runs to 17 residues. Germline V lookup: CDR1 SGHVS, CDR2 FQNEAQ. V lost 5 bases to trimming and J lost 3 bases; unmatched junction nucleotides: 12. CDR3 in amino acids: CASSLDLREPYTGELFF. For the CDR3, the DNA is TGTGCCAGCAGCCTGGACTTGCGGGAGCCCTACACCGGGGAGCTGTTTTTT. The variable domain in full, completed from reference TRBV7-8 and TRBJ2-2, reads GAGVSQSPRYKVAKRGQDVALRCDPISGHVSLFWYQQALGQGPEFLTYFQNEAQLDKSGLPSDRFFAERPEGSVSTLKIQRTQQEDSAVYLCASSLDLREPYTGELFFGEGSRLTVL.

This clone showed up just a few times. The chain employs TRBV28 and TRBJ1-3, with D possibly TRBD1 on 5 matching bases. V lost 3 bases, J lost 0 bases, and 12 bases lay in between. The germline V gene has CDR1 MDHEN and CDR2 SYDVKM. The CDR3 sequence is 16 residues long. The CDR3 spells CASSFRTPYSGNTIYF. CDR3 DNA: TGTGCCAGCAGTTTCCGGACACCCTACTCTGGAAACACCATATATTTT.

This clone was detected a few times. The V call is TRBV3-1 (or the pseudogene TRBV3-2), the J call TRBJ2-7, with D possibly TRBD1 on 7 matching bases. The ends were cut back, 2 bases at V and 6 bases at J, with 14 bases in the middle. There are 14 residues in the CDR3. Germline V gene lookup returns CDR1 LGHDT and CDR2 YNNKEL (reference sequence). In DNA form, the CDR3 reads TGTGCCAGCAGCCAACAGGGGGGACCTGGCGAGCAGTACTTC. Encoded protein: CASSQQGGPGEQYF.

V usage is TRBV7-6 and J usage is TRBJ1-1, with D unclear. The CDR3 has 13 residues. V lost 5 bases and J lost 1, with 8 bases in between. CDR1 and CDR2 (germline): SGHVS, FNYEAQ. The CDR3: CASSPLPNTEAFF. The CDR3 region has the DNA TGTGCCAGCAGCCCGCTACCGAACACTGAAGCTTTCTTT. Together with reference TRBV7-6 and TRBJ1-1, the CDR3 gives the full variable domain: GAGVSQSPRYKVTKRGQDVALRCDPISGHVSLYWYRQALGQGPEFLTYFNYEAQQDKSGLPNDRFSAERPEGSISTLTIQRTEQRDSAMYRCASSPLPNTEAFFGQGTRLTVV.

In its sample, this clone was seen once. This chain connects TRBV7-2 to TRBJ1-3; no clear D. Germline V gene sequence: CDR1 SGHTA, CDR2 FQGNSA. The germline V and J ends were trimmed by 5 bases and 0 bases, with 14 bases remaining between them. The CDR3 is made up of 16 amino acids. This CDR3 reads CASSPREGNSGNTIYF. CDR3 nucleotides: TGTGCCAGCAGCCCCCGGGAGGGAAACTCTGGAAACACCATATATTTT.

This clone turned up a few times. This chain joins TRBV4-3 and TRBJ2-1; D is perhaps TRBD1 (6 bases). Germline CDR1 reads LGHNA; CDR2 reads YSLEER. CDR3 size: 13 residues. V lost 3 bases to trimming and J lost 8 bases, with 11 bases between them. For the CDR3, the DNA is TGCGCCAGCAGCCAGGACAGCTCAGATGAGCAGTTCTTC. Amino acid sequence: CASSQDSSDEQFF.

This chain links TRBV4-2 with TRBJ1-1, with a tentative D call TRBD1 (5 bases). Trimming pared 1 base from V and 5 bases from J, leaving 11 bases between. The CDR3 is 14 residues long. Germline CDR1 reads LGHNA; CDR2 reads YNFKEQ. CDR3 amino acids: CASSQVSGRTEAFF. The CDR3 DNA reads as TGTGCCAGCAGCCAAGTATCAGGGAGGACTGAAGCTTTCTTT.

The gene calls are TRBV11-1 and TRBJ1-2; 7 nucleotides match TRBD1. This CDR3 comprises 14 residues. J lost 3 bases, V lost 5 bases, and 6 bases had no gene match. The germline CDR1 and CDR2 sequences are SGHAT and FQDESV (reference sequence). CDR3 coding DNA: TGTGCCAGCAGCCCGACAGGGTTTCACTATGGCTACACCTTC. Translating gives CASSPTGFHYGYTF.

The chain uses TRBV3-1 (or the pseudogene TRBV3-2) and TRBJ1-5, with D tentatively TRBD1 (6 bases). The V gene lost 1 base and the J gene lost 5 bases, with 9 bases spanning the gap. The CDR3 runs 14 residues. Germline CDR1 and CDR2: LGHDT and YNNKEL (reference sequence). As DNA, the CDR3 is TGTGCCAGCAGCCAAGGACAGGACTATCAGCCCCAGCATTTT. It is translated as CASSQGQDYQPQHF.

This chain uses TRBV18 with TRBJ1-2; D unresolved. Germline-derived CDR1 and CDR2 are KGHSH and LQKENI. V lost 1 base, J lost 2 bases, and 14 bases lay in between. This CDR3 has 16 residues. As DNA, the CDR3 is TGTGCCAGCTCACCACTGGGCCAGCCCATGAACTATGGCTACACCTTC. It codes for CASSPLGQPMNYGYTF. The variable domain in full, with the rest retrieved from reference TRBV18 and TRBJ1-2, is NAGVMQNPRHLVRRRGQEARLRCSPMKGHSHVYWYRQLPEEGLKFMVYLQKENIIDESGMPKERFSAEFPKEGPSILRIQQVVRGDSAAYFCASSPLGQPMNYGYTFGSGTRLTVV.

The J gene is TRBJ2-3, the V gene TRBV30; 9 bases line up with TRBD1. There are 15 residues in the CDR3. The germline gives CDR1 GTSNPN, CDR2 SVGIG (reference sequence). J lost 3 bases, V lost 7 bases, and 11 bases had no gene match. The CDR3 DNA reads TGTGCCTCCACCCCCGGACAGGGGAGGACAGATACGCAGTATTTT. This translates into CASTPGQGRTDTQYF.

The genes are TRBV4-1 and TRBJ1-4; no firm D call. Germline assignment: CDR1 MGHRA and CDR2 YSYEKL. The CDR3 is 16 amino acids. The V gene lost 4 bases and the J gene lost 0 bases, with 12 bases spanning the gap. The DNA of the CDR3 is TGCGCCAGCAGCCTCACTACCGACCCAACTAATGAAAAACTGTTTTTT. Amino acids: CASSLTTDPTNEKLFF.

The gene calls are TRBV7-2 and TRBJ1-2; 8 nucleotides line up with TRBD1. The V segment lost 3 bases and the J segment 4 bases; nucleotides outside the gene matches: 4. CDR3 length: 14 residues. CDR1 is SGHTA, CDR2 FQGNSA, per germline. The CDR3 region is CASSFTGGGYGYTF. The CDR3 DNA follows: TGTGCCAGCAGCTTTACAGGGGGTGGCTATGGCTACACCTTC.